Sequencing of this TCR beta chain was carried out in a study of vaccination and CD4 T cells after COVID-19. This clonotype was counted between two and nine times. What it recognizes is unknown. Treatment noted: roughly ten-day PBMC culture with coronavirus spike peptide pools or control peptides (ViraFEST assay). Cultures of PBMCs, about 2 million per well, were set up with approximately 9.6 IU/ml IL-2 and 8 to 10 ug/ml peptide pools. The Oncomine TCR Beta short-read assay was applied to DNA of cultured CD4+ T cells. TCRdb reprocessed the PCR reads via MiXCR and lists one record per CDR3 protein. This table has thousands of distinct CDR3 sequences, nearly 50% appearing once. Regarding the study as a whole: Analysis of convalescent patients found that 304 of 307 vaccine-specific clones were spike mono-reactive.

Germline CDR1 SGHNT, CDR2 YYREEE (reference sequence). V shed 4 bases and J 5 bases; nucleotides not matched to a gene: 8. CDR3 length: 16 amino acids. The chain is built from TRBV5-4 and TRBJ2-5; 13 nucleotides match TRBD2. The sample taken for sequencing was CD4+ T cells from blood, cultured in vitro. This clonotype was obtained from a human donor who had recovered from COVID-19. CDR3 sequence (DNA): TGTGCCAGCAGCAAACAAGGGACTAGCGGGGATGAGACCCAGTACTTC. It specifies CASSKQGTSGDETQYF.